Each of the 17 T cell receptor beta chains below was sequenced from the same sample in a study of blood T cell repertoires in COVID-19. Produced via immunoSEQ multiplex PCR; TCRdb's table is partial and in-frame only. The sample lists 200,000 to 300,000 clones; roughly 80% were seen once. Sequencing input: peripheral blood. The receptors come from a young woman with acute or convalescent COVID-19.

This chain joins TRBV5-1 and TRBJ1-2; no reliable D call. The CDR3 covers 13 residues. The ends were cut back, 5 bases at V and 2 bases at J, with 10 bases in the middle. Germline V lookup: CDR1 SGHRS, CDR2 YFSETQ. CDR3: CASRAEVNYGYTF. The CDR3 DNA reads as TGCGCCAGCAGGGCGGAGGTGAACTATGGCTACACCTTC.

This clone was counted a few times. The chain couples TRBV7-2 to TRBJ1-1, with D maybe TRBD1 (5 bases). Germline CDR1 and CDR2: SGHTA and FQGNSA. The CDR3 covers 17 residues. The ends were cut back, 0 bases at V and 7 bases at J, with 21 bases in the middle. As DNA, the CDR3 is TGTGCCAGCAGCTTAGCGGGGGGTGGCGGCAGCGCCCTTGAAGCTTTCTTT. The encoded protein is CASSLAGGGGSALEAFF.

The chain joins TRBV7-2 to TRBJ2-6; D might be TRBD2 (5 bases). CDR1 SGHTA and CDR2 FQGNSA come from the germline V gene. Deletions cut 3 bases from V and 0 bases from J, with 15 bases between. The CDR3 is made up of 18 amino acids. The CDR3, as DNA: TGTGCCAGCAGCTTTAGATCCGGACTGATCTCTGGGGCCAACGTCCTGACTTTC. Translating gives CASSFRSGLISGANVLTF.

The gene calls are TRBV9 and TRBJ2-2; D possibly corresponds to TRBD1 (6 bases). The CDR3 has 20 amino acids. Trimming cost V 4 bases and J 2 bases, with 27 bases left between them. Germline V lookup: CDR1 SGDLS, CDR2 YYNGEE. CDR3 DNA: TGTGCCAGCAGCACCCCCCGGGACAAACCTTCGGGACCCAACACCGGGGAGCTGTTTTTT. This sequence encodes CASSTPRDKPSGPNTGELFF.

This chain connects TRBV3-1 (or the pseudogene TRBV3-2) to TRBJ2-4, with a possible D match to TRBD1 (5 bases). Trimming cost V 2 bases and J 7 bases, with 12 bases left between them. This CDR3 contains 14 residues. The germline V gene encodes CDR1 LGHDT and CDR2 YNNKEL (reference sequence). The CDR3 region has the DNA TGTGCCAGCAGCCAATTCAGGGATGGGAACATTCAGTACTTC. Translation: CASSQFRDGNIQYF.

A remark on this clone: This specimen includes other DNA sequences encoding the same CDR3. The chain carries TRBV18 and TRBJ2-1; TRBD2 matches 11 bases. The CDR3 runs to 15 residues. Germline V gene data show CDR1 as KGHSH and CDR2 as LQKENI. J lost 4 bases, V lost 3 bases, and 2 bases had no gene match. The CDR3 is CASSPGTSGYNEQFF. The CDR3 DNA is TGTGCCAGCTCACCCGGGACTAGCGGTTACAATGAGCAGTTCTTC.

There are a few counts of this clone. V and J are TRBV6-5 and TRBJ2-2, with D perhaps TRBD2 (6 bases). This CDR3 has 15 residues. Trimming stripped 8 bases from V and 7 bases from J, with 20 bases between. Germline CDR1 and CDR2: MNHEY and SVGAGI. This chain's CDR3 is CASQKGVGSRGELFF. For the CDR3, the DNA is TGTGCCAGCCAGAAAGGAGTCGGGAGTCGCGGGGAGCTGTTTTTT.

V gene TRBV5-5 combines with J gene TRBJ2-7, with TRBD2 matching 10 bases. Germline V gene lookup returns CDR1 SGHKS and CDR2 YYEKEE (reference sequence). The junction had 4 bases not matched to a gene; V was cut back by 0 bases and J by 7 bases. CDR3 length: 14 amino acids. The CDR3 region has the DNA TGTGCCAGCAGCTTGGGGACTAGCGGCTTGGAGCAGTACTTC. Protein: CASSLGTSGLEQYF.

The V and J genes are TRBV6-5 and TRBJ1-1; unclear D gene. CDR1 is MNHEY and CDR2 is SVGAGI in the germline V gene. V was trimmed by 0 bases and J by 5 bases, leaving 7 bases between them. This CDR3 has 13 residues. CDR3 protein: CASSYSRVTEAFF. CDR3 DNA: TGTGCCAGCAGTTACTCGAGGGTAACTGAAGCTTTCTTT.

In this sample, this clone turned up once. V gene TRBV5-8 combines with J gene TRBJ1-1; TRBD1 is a possible D gene (5 bases). With 0 bases removed from V and 3 bases from J, the gap between germline ends came to 6 bases. The length of the CDR3 is 13 residues. Germline lookup yields CDR1 SGHTS and CDR2 YDEGEE. CDR3 in amino acids: CASSLGRDTEAFF. The CDR3 DNA reads TGTGCCAGCAGCTTGGGCAGGGACACTGAAGCTTTCTTT.

The J gene is TRBJ1-1, the V gene TRBV10-3; D perhaps matches TRBD1 (5 bases). Per germline, CDR1 ENHRY and CDR2 SYGVKD. Trimming left V 4 bases short and J 0 bases short, with 12 bases between. CDR3 size: 15 residues. The CDR3 is CAISGGGPMNTEAFF. The CDR3 DNA is TGTGCCATCAGTGGGGGGGGTCCCATGAACACTGAAGCTTTCTTT.

This clone came up a few times. The rearrangement links TRBV10-2 to TRBJ2-1; 8 bases are a match to TRBD2. The CDR3 contains 16 residues. CDR1 and CDR2 from the germline V gene are WSHSY and SAAADI. V lost 5 bases to trimming and J lost 4 bases; unmatched junction nucleotides: 10. The CDR3 spells CASSSPGTRWYNEQFF. The CDR3 nucleotides are TGCGCCAGCAGTAGCCCCGGGACTAGGTGGTACAATGAGCAGTTCTTC.

The chain has TRBV5-5 and TRBJ1-6; the D is unclear. V was pared by 0 bases and J by 10 bases, with 14 bases between. The CDR3 length is 15 residues. Germline CDR1 is SGHKS and CDR2 is YYEKEE (reference sequence). This CDR3 reads CASSLVSDPGSPLHF. CDR3 sequence (DNA): TGTGCCAGCAGCTTGGTCTCCGACCCCGGGTCACCCCTCCACTTT.

The V gene is TRBV7-8, the J gene TRBJ2-3; D possibly corresponds to TRBD2 (5 bases). The germline V gene encodes CDR1 SGHVS and CDR2 FQNEAQ. This CDR3 is built from 15 residues. V dropped 5 bases and J dropped 2 bases, with 14 bases sitting between them. CDR3 DNA sequence: TGTGCCAGCAGCCCCACTAGGGCGGACACAGATACGCAGTATTTT. Translated: CASSPTRADTDTQYF. Full variable domain (rest looked up from reference TRBV7-8 and TRBJ2-3): GAGVSQSPRYKVAKRGQDVALRCDPISGHVSLFWYQQALGQGPEFLTYFQNEAQLDKSGLPSDRFFAERPEGSVSTLKIQRTQQEDSAVYLCASSPTRADTDTQYFGPGTRLTVL.

The chain employs TRBV12-3 or TRBV12-4 and TRBJ2-7; the D is unclear. The CDR3 spans 13 residues. V lost 8 bases and J 0 bases, leaving 11 bases between the germline ends. In DNA form, the CDR3 reads TGTGCCAGCTCGCGCGTTCACTCCTACGAGCAGTACTTC. The encoded protein is CASSRVHSYEQYF.

The chain carries TRBV18 and TRBJ2-5; D might be TRBD2 (6 bases). Between the trimmed V and J ends, which lost 6 bases and 0 bases, there was a span of 17 bases. The CDR3 covers 16 residues. Germline values: CDR1 KGHSH, CDR2 LQKENI. In DNA form, the CDR3 reads TGTGCCAGCTCTAGATTTGGGGGAGGCAACCAAGAGACCCAGTACTTC. Its translation is CASSRFGGGNQETQYF.

This rearrangement joins TRBV5-1 to TRBJ2-3, with TRBD2 identical over 7 bases. CDR1 and CDR2 (germline): SGHRS, YFSETQ. The CDR3 consists of 15 residues. The junction had 6 bases not matched to a gene; V was cut back by 3 bases and J by 2 bases. CDR3 residues: CASSSSGDYTDTQYF. The DNA of the CDR3 is TGCGCCAGCAGCTCAAGCGGGGATTACACAGATACGCAGTATTTT.